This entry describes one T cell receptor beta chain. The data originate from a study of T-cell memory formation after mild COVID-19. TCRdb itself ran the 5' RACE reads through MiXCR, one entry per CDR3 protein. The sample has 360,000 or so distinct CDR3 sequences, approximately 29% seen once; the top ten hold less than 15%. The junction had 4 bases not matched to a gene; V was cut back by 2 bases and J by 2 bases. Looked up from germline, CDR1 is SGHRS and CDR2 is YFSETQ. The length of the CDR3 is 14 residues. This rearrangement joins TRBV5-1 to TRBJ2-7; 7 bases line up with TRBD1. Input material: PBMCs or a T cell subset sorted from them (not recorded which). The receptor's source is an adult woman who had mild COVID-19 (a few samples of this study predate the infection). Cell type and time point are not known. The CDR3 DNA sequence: TGCGCCAGCAGCTTATGGGACAGTACCTACGAGCAGTACTTC. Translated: CASSLWDSTYEQYF.